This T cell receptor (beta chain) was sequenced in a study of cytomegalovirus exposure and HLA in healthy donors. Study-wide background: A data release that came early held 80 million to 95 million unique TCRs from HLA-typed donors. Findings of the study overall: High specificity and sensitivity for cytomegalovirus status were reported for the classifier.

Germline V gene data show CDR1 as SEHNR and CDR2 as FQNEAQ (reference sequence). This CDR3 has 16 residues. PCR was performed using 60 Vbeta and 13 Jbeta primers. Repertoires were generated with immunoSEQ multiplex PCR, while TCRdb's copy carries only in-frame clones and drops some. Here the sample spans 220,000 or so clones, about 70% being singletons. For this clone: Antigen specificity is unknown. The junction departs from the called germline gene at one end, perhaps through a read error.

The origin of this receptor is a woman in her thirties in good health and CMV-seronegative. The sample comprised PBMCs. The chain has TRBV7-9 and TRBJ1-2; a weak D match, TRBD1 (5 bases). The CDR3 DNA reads TGTTCCAGCAGCTTAGGAGGGGCAGGGACTGGCTATGGCTACACCTTC. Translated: CSSSLGGAGTGYGYTF.